This is a list of T cell receptor beta chains from one sample in a study of cytomegalovirus exposure and HLA in healthy donors. Produced via immunoSEQ multiplex PCR; TCRdb's table is partial and in-frame only. In the table there are approximately 180,000 clones, 87% of which are singletons. Sequencing used PBMCs. These receptors were obtained from a woman in her 30s in good health and CMV-seronegative. Each CDR3 is given with its conserved first and last residue. Each record gives: V gene, D gene, J gene, CDR3 protein. The D gene is left open where the match is weak.

TRBV6-6	TRBD1	TRBJ1-4	CASSFYPRRGHEKLFF
TRBV6-1	.	TRBJ1-1	CASSDLGQLNTEAFF
TRBV11-2	TRBD1	TRBJ1-2	CASSPLRRDRGSLGYGYTF
TRBV21-1	.	TRBJ2-3	CASTRSTGGNCNTDTQYF
TRBV5-4	.	TRBJ2-2	CASSLRRGHGELFF
TRBV5-1	.	TRBJ2-5	CASGSTGEMTQYF
TRBV29-1	.	TRBJ2-5	CSVEGADWQETQYF
TRBV6-5	TRBD1	TRBJ1-2	CASRPDRGSGYTF
TRBV19	TRBD1	TRBJ1-5	CASSISGTGDNQPQHF
TRBV7-2	TRBD2	TRBJ2-3	CASSFGSGGIPSTDTQYF
TRBV9	.	TRBJ2-4	CASSVLGQADIQYF
TRBV6-5	.	TRBJ2-7	CASTGTGTYEQYF
TRBV20-1	.	TRBJ1-2	CSGVSTGYTF
TRBV5-1	.	TRBJ1-1	CATSGSGDTEAFF
TRBV29-1	TRBD2	TRBJ2-1	CSVEGELAGDSSYNEQFF
TRBV11-2	TRBD1	TRBJ2-3	CASSLPGQGHSTDTQYF
TRBV5-1	.	TRBJ1-4	CASSLTGTDEKLFF
TRBV19	.	TRBJ1-2	CASSIGTGPNYGYTF
TRBV7-6	.	TRBJ1-3	CASSYSGTIYF
TRBV18	.	TRBJ2-7	CASSPHAGGPSPYEQYF
TRBV5-4	.	TRBJ2-5	CASSTQGGQETQYF
TRBV4-3	TRBD2	TRBJ2-1	CASSQDPVSSGGDNEQFF
TRBV4-3	.	TRBJ2-2	CASRWGGNTGELFF
TRBV9	.	TRBJ1-1	CASSVASSPNTEAFF
TRBV19	.	TRBJ1-5	CASQNEGQSQPQHF
TRBV27	.	TRBJ1-1	CASSWGGNTEAFF
TRBV4-1	TRBD2	TRBJ2-3	CASSQDPSASGGEDTQYF
TRBV13	TRBD1	TRBJ2-3	CASSQFGQGATDTQYF
TRBV10-2	TRBD1	TRBJ1-1	CASRLFYQGEDTEAFF
TRBV27	TRBD1	TRBJ2-7	CASSLLDRGPLEQYF
TRBV6-6	TRBD1	TRBJ1-2	CASSPNPPTGGLGYTF